Each of the 23 T cell receptor beta chains below was sequenced from the same sample in a study of T cells after yellow fever vaccination. TCRdb passed the 5' RACE reads through MiXCR, listing each CDR3 protein once. In the table there are about 220,000 distinct CDR3 sequences, 3% to 4% of which are singletons. This sample comprised CD4+ T cells sorted from PBMCs, obtained 10 days after the yellow fever booster vaccination. Receptor source: a man aged 18 to 35 who received the YFV17D yellow fever vaccine.

The CDR3 protein is CASQGYRSPLHF. In DNA form, the CDR3 reads TGTGCCAGCCAAGGCTACCGATCACCCCTCCACTTT. V and J are TRBV12-3 or TRBV12-4 and TRBJ1-6; D gene unclear. This CDR3 region has 12 residues. The V end lost 8 bases, the J end lost 10 bases, and 12 bases lay between the germline ends.

The sample holds many counts of this clonotype. The chain couples TRBV7-9 to TRBJ2-7; TRBD1 might be the D (6 bases). Trimming shortened V by 2 bases and J by 8 bases, and 16 bases separated the two germline ends. The CDR3 contains 14 residues. In germline, CDR1 is SEHNR, CDR2 FQNEAQ (reference sequence). The CDR3, as DNA: TGTGCCAGCAGCTTAACAGGGATTTATCTCAAGCAGTACTTC. The encoded protein is CASSLTGIYLKQYF. Combining the CDR3 with reference TRBV7-9 and TRBJ2-7 gives the whole variable domain DTGVSQNPRHKITKRGQNVTFRCDPISEHNRLYWYRQTLGQGPEFLTYFQNEAQLEKSRLLSDRFSAERPKGSFSTLEIQRTEQGDSAMYLCASSLTGIYLKQYFGPGTRLTVT.

This clonotype was counted between two and nine times. The V and J genes are TRBV23-1 and TRBJ2-7; tentatively, D is TRBD1 or TRBD2 (5 bases each). TRBV23-1 is marked as an open reading frame, function uncertain. Trimming cost V 4 bases and J 2 bases, with 24 bases left between them. The CDR3 extends over 18 amino acids. CDR3 region: CASSLPEENRTWTYEQYV. The CDR3 DNA sequence: TGCGCCAGCAGTCTCCCGGAGGAAAACAGGACCTGGACCTACGAGCAGTACGTC.

This clonotype was counted at least ten times. The chain carries TRBV5-1 and TRBJ1-1, with a weak D call TRBD1 (6 bases). The CDR3 totals 14 residues. V was pared by 10 bases and J by 1 base, with 17 bases between. CDR1 and CDR2 from the germline V gene are SGHRS and YFSETQ. CDR3 sequence reads: CASRAGATNTEAFF. Here the CDR3 DNA reads TGCGCCTCCAGGGCAGGGGCAACGAACACTGAAGCTTTCTTT.

This clonotype was observed at least ten times. V gene TRBV12-3 or TRBV12-4 combines with J gene TRBJ1-1; perhaps TRBD1 as D (5 bases). The CDR3 has 14 residues. The V and J ends lost 5 bases and 1 base respectively, with 11 bases between them. The CDR3 nucleotides read TGTGCCAGCAGTGCCGGCAGGGAGAACACTGAAGCTTTCTTT. It is translated as CASSAGRENTEAFF.

The gene calls are TRBV6-2 or TRBV6-3 and TRBJ1-1; D is unclear. Trimming took off 6 bases at V and 3 bases at J, with 8 bases between the two ends. Per the germline V gene, CDR1 is MNHEY and CDR2 is SVGEGT. The CDR3 spans 12 residues. DNA for the CDR3: TGTGCCAGCAGCCCGGCTCACACTGAAGCTTTCTTT. This encodes CASSPAHTEAFF.

This clonotype occurred many times. The chain employs TRBV5-1 and TRBJ2-7, with D possibly called TRBD1 or TRBD2 (6 bases each). Germline CDR1 is SGHRS and CDR2 is YFSETQ. Trimming removed 0 bases at V and 1 base at J, with 11 bases between. CDR3 length: 15 amino acids. The CDR3 spells CASSLAGANSYEQYF. CDR3 coding DNA: TGCGCCAGCAGCTTGGCGGGGGCCAATTCCTACGAGCAGTACTTC.

This clonotype occurred a few times. The rearrangement links TRBV9 to TRBJ1-2; D is uncertain. Germline V gene data show CDR1 as SGDLS and CDR2 as YYNGEE. The CDR3 covers 12 residues. V lost 0 bases to trimming and J lost 10 bases, with 10 bases between them. CDR3 nucleotide sequence: TGTGCCAGCAGCGTAGAGGACCGCCCCTACACCTTC. It codes for CASSVEDRPYTF.

This clonotype was recorded many times. The chain has TRBV14 and TRBJ2-5; a weak D match, TRBD2 (6 bases). Germline CDR1 is SGHDN and CDR2 is FVKESK. The CDR3 loop spans 14 amino acids. V was trimmed by 4 bases and J by 4 bases, leaving 13 bases between them. The CDR3 is CASSLLRRGETQYF. Here the CDR3 DNA reads TGTGCCAGCAGCCTACTTAGGAGGGGAGAGACCCAGTACTTC.

The chain couples TRBV19 to TRBJ2-3; TRBD1 aligns across 7 bases. This CDR3 has 12 amino acids. CDR1 LNHDA and CDR2 SQIVND come from the germline V gene (reference sequence). V dropped 7 bases and J dropped 6; count of bases not matched to a gene: 4. The CDR3 here is CASNLQGDTQYF. CDR3 nucleotides: TGTGCCAGTAACCTACAGGGGGATACGCAGTATTTT.

Ten or more counts support this clonotype. V is TRBV7-2 and J is TRBJ1-4, with 9 bases aligning to TRBD1. In germline, CDR1 is SGHTA, CDR2 FQGNSA. V trimming: 5 bases; J trimming: 4 bases; junction bases outside the gene matches: 2. The CDR3 sequence is 14 residues long. Here the CDR3 reads CASSRTGVNEKLFF. The CDR3 DNA sequence: TGTGCCAGCAGCAGGACAGGGGTTAATGAAAAACTGTTTTTT.

This chain joins TRBV7-2 and TRBJ1-2; D gene uncertain. This CDR3 has 14 residues. V was pared by 1 base and J by 0 bases, with 6 bases between. Germline loops: CDR1 SGHTA, CDR2 FQGNSA. CDR3: CASSLDPANYGYTF. The CDR3 DNA reads as TGTGCCAGCAGCTTAGATCCAGCTAACTATGGCTACACCTTC.

This clonotype has a handful of counts. This chain joins TRBV7-3 and TRBJ2-1; the D gene is possibly TRBD2 (6 bases). The CDR3 has 14 residues. The ends were cut back, 7 bases at V and 3 bases at J, with 13 bases in the middle. CDR1 SGHTA and CDR2 FQGTGA come from the germline V gene. Written as DNA, the CDR3 is TGTGCCAGCACCATGCGGGGTATCTACAATGAGCAGTTCTTC. Amino acids: CASTMRGIYNEQFF.

The chain carries TRBV2 and TRBJ2-5, with D unresolved. Germline V lookup: CDR1 SNHLY, CDR2 FYNNEI. The CDR3 extends over 13 amino acids. Trimming left V 4 bases short and J 4 bases short, with 10 bases between. The CDR3, as DNA: TGTGCCAGCAGTGTAGTCCCTTTAGAGACCCAGTACTTC. Its translation: CASSVVPLETQYF.

This clonotype was observed many times. The DNA of the CDR3 is TGCGCCAGCGCCCGGGAGCGGAGCGCAGATACGCAGTATTTT. It encodes CASARERSADTQYF. The J gene is TRBJ2-3, the V gene TRBV5-1, with D perhaps TRBD2 (6 bases). This CDR3 region has 14 residues. Trimming took 7 bases from V and 4 from J, leaving 16 bases between them. Germline CDR1 is SGHRS and CDR2 is YFSETQ.

This clonotype was found a few times. The rearrangement joins TRBV5-1 to TRBJ2-7, with 8 nucleotides matching TRBD1. In germline, CDR1 is SGHRS, CDR2 YFSETQ. V lost 4 bases, J lost 3 bases, and 12 bases stayed unmatched. This CDR3 has 16 amino acids. The CDR3 reads CASSDPRTGTRYEQYF. As DNA, the CDR3 is TGCGCCAGCAGCGACCCGCGGACAGGGACGCGCTACGAGCAGTACTTC. The full variable domain, in which reference TRBV5-1 and TRBJ2-7 provide the parts outside the CDR3, is KAGVTQTPRYLIKTRGQQVTLSCSPISGHRSVSWYQQTPGQGLQFLFEYFSETQRNKGNFPGRFSGRQFSNSRSEMNVSTLELGDSALYLCASSDPRTGTRYEQYFGPGTRLTVT.

In this sample, this clonotype turned up many times. The chain employs TRBV5-1 and TRBJ1-2, with TRBD1 matching over 8 bases. Germline assignment: CDR1 SGHRS and CDR2 YFSETQ. This CDR3 region has 16 residues. The V segment lost 0 bases and the J segment 7 bases; nucleotides outside the gene matches: 11. In nucleotides, the CDR3 is TGCGCCAGCAGCTTGGTTGCCGGACAGGGTTATAGTGGCTACACCTTC. This translates into CASSLVAGQGYSGYTF.

The rearrangement uses TRBV5-1 and TRBJ2-5; D is ambiguous. The CDR3 totals 14 residues. Germline V CDR1 and CDR2: SGHRS, YFSETQ. With 2 bases removed from V and 4 bases from J, the gap between germline ends came to 12 bases. The CDR3 DNA reads TGCGCCAGCAGCTTTCAATCCTCGGGAGAGACCCAGTACTTC. Its protein product is CASSFQSSGETQYF. Combining the CDR3 with reference TRBV5-1 and TRBJ2-5 gives the whole variable domain KAGVTQTPRYLIKTRGQQVTLSCSPISGHRSVSWYQQTPGQGLQFLFEYFSETQRNKGNFPGRFSGRQFSNSRSEMNVSTLELGDSALYLCASSFQSSGETQYFGPGTRLLVL.

This clonotype has a handful of counts. This rearrangement joins TRBV4-1 to TRBJ2-5, with 7 bases lining up with TRBD2. V lost 0 bases to trimming and J lost 8 bases; unmatched junction nucleotides: 6. This CDR3 spans 14 amino acids. The germline CDR1 and CDR2 sequences are MGHRA and YSYEKL. The CDR3 region is CASSQEASGHTQYF. Here the CDR3 DNA reads TGCGCCAGCAGCCAAGAGGCTAGCGGCCACACCCAGTACTTC.

This clonotype was counted many times. The chain couples TRBV4-3 to TRBJ1-3; D is undetermined. V gave up 0 bases and J gave up 0 bases, with 6 bases separating them. CDR3 length equals 15 residues. Germline V gives CDR1 LGHNA, CDR2 YSLEER. The CDR3 DNA follows: TGCGCCAGCAGCCAAGAGTCTGCCTCTGGAAACACCATATATTTT. Residues: CASSQESASGNTIYF.

This clonotype came up many times. The chain has TRBV30 and TRBJ1-5; possibly TRBD1 for D (6 bases). The CDR3 consists of 13 residues. CDR1 GTSNPN and CDR2 SVGIG come from the germline V gene (reference sequence). Trimming removed 1 base at V and 5 bases at J, with 9 bases between. CDR3 nucleotide sequence: TGTGCCTGGAGTGCACAGGGCGATCAGCCCCAGCATTTT. This translates into CAWSAQGDQPQHF.

This clonotype was seen a handful of times. The chain recombines TRBV6-2 or TRBV6-3 with TRBJ2-3; either TRBD1 or TRBD2 may supply D (6 bases each). The CDR3 is made up of 16 amino acids. Germline V gene data show CDR1 as MNHEY and CDR2 as SVGEGT. The ends were cut back, 7 bases at V and 2 bases at J, with 19 bases in the middle. The CDR3: CASTNGGRFFTDTQYF. The CDR3 region has the DNA TGTGCCAGCACTAACGGGGGCAGATTCTTCACAGATACGCAGTATTTT.

The genes are TRBV12-3 or TRBV12-4 and TRBJ1-6; D remains ambiguous. The ends were cut back, 1 base at V and 12 bases at J, with 4 bases in the middle. The CDR3 spans 11 residues. CDR3 region: CASSLGQPLHF. The CDR3 nucleotides read TGTGCCAGCAGTTTAGGGCAACCCCTCCACTTT.